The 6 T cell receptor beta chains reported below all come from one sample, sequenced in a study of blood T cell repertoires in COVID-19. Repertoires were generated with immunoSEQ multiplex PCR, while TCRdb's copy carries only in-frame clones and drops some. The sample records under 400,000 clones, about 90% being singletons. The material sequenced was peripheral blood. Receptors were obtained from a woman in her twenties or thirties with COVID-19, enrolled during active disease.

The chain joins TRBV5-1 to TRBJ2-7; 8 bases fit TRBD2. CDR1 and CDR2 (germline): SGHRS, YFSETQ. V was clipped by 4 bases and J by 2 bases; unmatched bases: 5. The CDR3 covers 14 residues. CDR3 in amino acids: CASSHGRGTYEQYF. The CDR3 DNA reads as TGCGCCAGCAGCCACGGGAGGGGGACCTACGAGCAGTACTTC.

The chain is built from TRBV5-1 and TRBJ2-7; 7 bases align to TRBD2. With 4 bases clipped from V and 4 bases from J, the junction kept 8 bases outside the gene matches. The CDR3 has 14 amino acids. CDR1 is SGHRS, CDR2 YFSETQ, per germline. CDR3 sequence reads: CASSPGMGGYEQYF. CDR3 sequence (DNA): TGCGCCAGCAGCCCCGGAATGGGAGGGTACGAGCAGTACTTC.

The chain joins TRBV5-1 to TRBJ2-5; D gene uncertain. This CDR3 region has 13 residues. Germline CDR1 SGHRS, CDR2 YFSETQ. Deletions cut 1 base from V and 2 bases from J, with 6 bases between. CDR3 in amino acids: CASSLPGQETQYF. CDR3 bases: TGCGCCAGCAGCTTGCCAGGACAAGAGACCCAGTACTTC.

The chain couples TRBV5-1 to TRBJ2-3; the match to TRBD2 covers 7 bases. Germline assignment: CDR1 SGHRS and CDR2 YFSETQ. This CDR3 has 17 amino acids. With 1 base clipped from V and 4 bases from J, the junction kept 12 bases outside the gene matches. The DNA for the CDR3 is TGCGCCAGCAGCTTGTATCGAGGGCGGGAGATTTCAGATACGCAGTATTTT. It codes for CASSLYRGREISDTQYF.

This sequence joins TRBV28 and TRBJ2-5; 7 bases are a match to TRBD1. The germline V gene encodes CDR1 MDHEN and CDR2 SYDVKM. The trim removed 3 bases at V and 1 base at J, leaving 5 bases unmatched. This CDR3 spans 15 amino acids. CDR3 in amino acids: CASSFETGPQETQYF. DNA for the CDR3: TGTGCCAGCAGTTTTGAGACAGGGCCCCAAGAGACCCAGTACTTC.

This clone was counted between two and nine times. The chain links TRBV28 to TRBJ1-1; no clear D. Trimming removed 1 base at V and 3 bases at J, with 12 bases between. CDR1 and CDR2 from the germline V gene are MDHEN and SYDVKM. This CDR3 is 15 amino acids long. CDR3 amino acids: CASSLYRGKDTEAFF. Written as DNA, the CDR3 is TGTGCCAGCAGTTTATATCGGGGAAAGGACACTGAAGCTTTCTTT.